A selection of T cell receptor beta chains follows, all from one sample in a study of CD8 T cells in Susac syndrome. TCRdb re-called the immunoSEQ multiplex PCR reads through MiXCR, storing one row per CDR3 protein. The sample includes 150,000 to 200,000 distinct CDR3 sequences, about 95% of them seen just once. Sequencing was performed on CD4+ T cells from PBMCs. These receptor sequences come from a human donor in good health. CDR3s leave out the opening cysteine and the closing phenylalanine or tryptophan.

j_call	v_call	cdr3_aa
TRBJ2-7	TRBV6-5	ASSYTGTSGSYEQY
TRBJ1-2	TRBV28	ASSFGTGKGYT
TRBJ2-3	TRBV19	ASSIARGTDTQY
TRBJ1-1	TRBV7-9	ASSLKGFDSEAF
TRBJ1-2	TRBV12-3/TRBV12-4	ASSPYLNYGYT
TRBJ2-3	TRBV3-1	ASSPGGNQGTQY
TRBJ1-4	TRBV12-3/TRBV12-4	ASSPGQDPNEKLF
TRBJ2-7	TRBV27	ASTSPGSEDGEQY
TRBJ2-1	TRBV12-3/TRBV12-4	ASSLSSLYNEQF
TRBJ2-3	TRBV12-3/TRBV12-4	ASSFPSGAFTDTQY
TRBJ1-1	TRBV6-5	ASSFRGRVEAF
TRBJ1-2	TRBV7-9	ASSLGFGQGIGYT
TRBJ1-1	TRBV20-1	SARQGPAGTEAF
TRBJ2-3	TRBV7-2	ASSSNTGTFTDTQY
TRBJ2-7	TRBV3-1	ASSQNVDSYEQY
TRBJ1-4	TRBV5-1	ASSLEGTTNEKLF
TRBJ2-3	TRBV7-9	ASSSRTGVLADTQY
TRBJ2-7	TRBV19	ASSIAAGDSYEQY
TRBJ2-1	TRBV6-5	ASSYRGDEQF
TRBJ1-3	TRBV5-1	ASSLGGPGNTIY
TRBJ1-2	TRBV30	ALESRRGWGYT
TRBJ2-1	TRBV6-5	ASSYGTSGIRNEQF
TRBJ1-5	TRBV30	AWTQGGSQPQH
TRBJ2-1	TRBV7-9	ASSLKREWSYNEQF
TRBJ2-1	TRBV15	ATSYGGQGINEQF